This T cell receptor (beta chain) was identified during a study of neoadjuvant anti-PD-1 for oral cavity cancer. The CDR3 length is 15 residues. Trimming cost V 0 bases and J 8 bases; bases outside gene matches: 9. The germline gives CDR1 GTSNPN, CDR2 SVGIG (reference sequence). Only in-frame clones appear in the TCRdb table, and some are missing; sequencing was by immunoSEQ multiplex PCR. This repertoire shows about 81,000 clones, roughly 80% found once; its top ten account for about 2.9%. J is TRBJ1-4 and V is TRBV30; TRBD1 matches 7 bases. The receptor was isolated from a person aged 40 to 85 with oral cavity squamous cell carcinoma. The sample consisted of PBMCs, taken before nivolumab (anti-PD-1) treatment. Here the CDR3 reads CAWSVLKGAREKLFF. The CDR3 DNA follows: TGTGCCTGGAGTGTACTTAAGGGGGCCCGAGAAAAACTGTTTTTT.